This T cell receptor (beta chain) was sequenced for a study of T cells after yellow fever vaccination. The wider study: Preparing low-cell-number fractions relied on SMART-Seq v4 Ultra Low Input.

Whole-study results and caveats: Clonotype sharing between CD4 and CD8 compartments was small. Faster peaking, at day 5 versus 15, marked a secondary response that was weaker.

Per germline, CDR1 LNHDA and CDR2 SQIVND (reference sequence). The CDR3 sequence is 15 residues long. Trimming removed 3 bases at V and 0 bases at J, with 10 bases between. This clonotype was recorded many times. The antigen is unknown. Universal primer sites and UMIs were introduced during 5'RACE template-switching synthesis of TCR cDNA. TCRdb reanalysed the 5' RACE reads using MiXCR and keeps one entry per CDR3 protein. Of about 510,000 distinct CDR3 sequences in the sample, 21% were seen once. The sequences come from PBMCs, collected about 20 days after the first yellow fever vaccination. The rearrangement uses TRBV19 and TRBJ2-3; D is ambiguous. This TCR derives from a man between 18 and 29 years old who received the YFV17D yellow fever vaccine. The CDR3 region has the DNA TGTGCCAGTAGTATCCAGGCGACTAGCACAGATACGCAGTATTTT. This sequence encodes CASSIQATSTDTQYF. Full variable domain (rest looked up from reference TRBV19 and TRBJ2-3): DGGITQSPKYLFRKEGQNVTLSCEQNLNHDAMYWYRQDPGQGLRLIYYSQIVNDFQKGDIAEGYSVSREKKESFPLTVTSAQKNPTAFYLCASSIQATSTDTQYFGPGTRLTVL.